What follows describes a single TCR beta chain. The antigen remains unidentified. Primers included in the PCR were 60 Vbeta and 13 Jbeta primers. The repertoire was sequenced with immunoSEQ multiplex PCR; TCRdb's copy has only in-frame clones and lacks some. The data contain about 180,000 clones, roughly 79% of them singletons. Germline V gene lookup returns CDR1 SGHRS and CDR2 YFSETQ. V shed 0 bases and J 0 bases; nucleotides not matched to a gene: 2. This CDR3 is 16 amino acids long. This sample is drawn from a study of cytomegalovirus exposure and HLA in healthy donors. Study-wide context: Inside one of the first data releases sat 80 million to 95 million unique TCRs taken from HLA-typed donors.

Findings and limits, study-wide: A reported reduction in N-insertions relative to the approximately 670-donor mean was seen in an Asian-associated ancestry cluster in a later analysis. What a later analysis showed was that several of the most significant clusters appeared linked to common viral pathogens. HLA allele associations emerged for some 16,000 TCR beta sequences in a later analysis, at 0.05 false discovery rate.

The chain employs TRBV5-1 and TRBJ2-3; 9 nucleotides agree with TRBD2. The source is a woman aged 18-29 years in good health and CMV-seropositive. Sequencing input: PBMCs. The CDR3 coding sequence is TGCGCCAGCAGCTTGGTGGCGGGGGGGAGCACAGATACGCAGTATTTT. Residues: CASSLVAGGSTDTQYF.